One sample yielded the 8 T cell receptor beta chains listed below, sequenced in a study of shared clonotypes between healthy human individuals. CD45RO-negative cells were positively selected for CCR7, leaving out terminally differentiated effector memory CD45RA+ cells. TCRdb's table, derived via immunoSEQ multiplex PCR, lists solely in-frame clones and lacks some. The table has millions of clones, 93% seen once. Source material: naive CD8+ T cells from PBMCs. The source of these receptors is a man between 18 and 29 years old in good health. Some clones in this sample may be carry-over from other donors' samples.

The chain joins TRBV7-9 to TRBJ2-1, with TRBD1 matching 7 bases. The germline gives CDR1 SEHNR, CDR2 FQNEAQ (reference sequence). V was pared by 4 bases and J by 9 bases, with 3 bases of the junction left unmatched. This CDR3 is 12 amino acids long. This chain's CDR3 is CASSWAGGEQFF. CDR3 coding DNA: TGTGCCAGCAGCTGGGCAGGGGGTGAGCAGTTCTTC.

The V call is TRBV6-5, the J call TRBJ2-7; D possibly corresponds to TRBD2 (5 bases). The V gene's germline CDR1 is MNHEY and CDR2 SVGAGI. Trimming cost V 8 bases and J 7 bases, with 18 bases left between them. The CDR3 extends over 13 amino acids. The DNA for the CDR3 is TGTGCCAGCCGCGGGCTCGCAGTGGGAGAGCAGTACTTC. Translated, it gives CASRGLAVGEQYF.

V and J are TRBV6-1 and TRBJ1-2, with D maybe TRBD1 (6 bases). In germline, CDR1 is MNHNS, CDR2 SASEGT. V was pared by 6 bases and J by 8 bases, with 7 bases between. The CDR3 totals 10 residues. In DNA form, the CDR3 reads TGTGCCAGCAGGCAGGGGGGCTACACCTTC. Translating gives CASRQGGYTF.

This sequence joins TRBV5-6 and TRBJ2-4, with 7 nucleotides matching TRBD1. This CDR3 comprises 14 residues. Germline-derived CDR1 and CDR2 are SGHDT and YYEEEE. V lost 1 base, J lost 3 bases, and 1 base stayed unmatched. The CDR3 here is CASSLYRGKNIQYF. The CDR3, as DNA: TGTGCCAGCAGCTTGTACAGGGGCAAAAACATTCAGTACTTC.

As to this clone: The junction differs from germline at one of its ends, possibly a read error. The chain carries TRBV5-8 and TRBJ1-1; a possible D gene is TRBD1 (6 bases). CDR1 is SGHTS, CDR2 YDEGEE, per germline. This CDR3 is 15 amino acids long. Written as DNA, the CDR3 is TGTGCCAGCAGCTGGATTACAGGGACTACTTGGGCGGACCTATTT. As protein: CASSWITGTTWADLF.

V gene TRBV5-6 combines with J gene TRBJ2-1; D is perhaps TRBD2 (5 bases). Germline CDR1 reads SGHDT; CDR2 reads YYEEEE. The CDR3 is 14 amino acids. With 0 bases removed from V and 8 bases from J, the gap between germline ends came to 12 bases. The CDR3 DNA reads as TGTGCCAGCAGCTTGGACGGGATGGTCGATGAGCAGTTCTTC. Residues: CASSLDGMVDEQFF.

The chain uses TRBV9 and TRBJ1-1; 12 nucleotides match TRBD1. The CDR3 contains 15 residues. Trimming at V came to 5 bases and at J to 4 bases, leaving 6 bases not matched to a gene. Germline lookup yields CDR1 SGDLS and CDR2 YYNGEE. This CDR3 is CASSGTGGPSTEAFF. The CDR3 DNA is TGTGCCAGCAGTGGGACAGGGGGCCCAAGCACTGAAGCTTTCTTT.

CDR3 sequence (DNA): TGTGCCAGTTCTGCCGGGGAGCTGTTTTTT. The encoded protein is CASSAGELFF. The chain combines TRBV19 with TRBJ2-2; no clear D. Germline loops: CDR1 LNHDA, CDR2 SQIVND (reference sequence). The CDR3 loop spans 10 amino acids. V was shortened by 8 bases and J by 6 bases, with 4 bases between the two germline ends.